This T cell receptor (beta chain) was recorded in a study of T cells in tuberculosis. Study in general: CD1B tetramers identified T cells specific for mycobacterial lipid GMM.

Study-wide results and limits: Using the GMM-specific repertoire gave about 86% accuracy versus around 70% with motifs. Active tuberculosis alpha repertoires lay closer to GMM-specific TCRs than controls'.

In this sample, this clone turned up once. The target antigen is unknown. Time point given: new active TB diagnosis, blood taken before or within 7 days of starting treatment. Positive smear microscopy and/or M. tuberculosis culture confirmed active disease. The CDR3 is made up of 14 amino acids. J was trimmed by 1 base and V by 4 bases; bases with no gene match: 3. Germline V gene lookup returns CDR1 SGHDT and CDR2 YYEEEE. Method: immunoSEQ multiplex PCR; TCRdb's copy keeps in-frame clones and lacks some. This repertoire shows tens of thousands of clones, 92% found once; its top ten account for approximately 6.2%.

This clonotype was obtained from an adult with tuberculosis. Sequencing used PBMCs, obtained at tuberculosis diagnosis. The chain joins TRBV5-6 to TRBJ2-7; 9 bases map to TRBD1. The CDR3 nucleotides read TGTGCCAGCAGCCTCGGACAGGGGTCCTACGAGCAGTACTTC. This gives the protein CASSLGQGSYEQYF. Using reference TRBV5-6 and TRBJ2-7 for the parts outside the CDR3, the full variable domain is DAGVTQSPTHLIKTRGQQVTLRCSPKSGHDTVSWYQQALGQGPQFIFQYYEEEERQRGNFPDRFSGHQFPNYSSELNVNALLLGDSALYLCASSLGQGSYEQYFGPGTRLTVT.